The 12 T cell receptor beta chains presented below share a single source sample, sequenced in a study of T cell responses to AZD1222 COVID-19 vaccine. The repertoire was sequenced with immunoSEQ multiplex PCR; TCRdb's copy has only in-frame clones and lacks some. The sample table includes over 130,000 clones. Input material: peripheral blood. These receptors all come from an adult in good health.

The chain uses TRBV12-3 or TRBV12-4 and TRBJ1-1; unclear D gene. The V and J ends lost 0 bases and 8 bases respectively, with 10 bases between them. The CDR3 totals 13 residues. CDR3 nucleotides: TGTGCCAGCAGTTTAGCGCTGGTGGTAGAAGCTTTCTTT. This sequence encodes CASSLALVVEAFF.

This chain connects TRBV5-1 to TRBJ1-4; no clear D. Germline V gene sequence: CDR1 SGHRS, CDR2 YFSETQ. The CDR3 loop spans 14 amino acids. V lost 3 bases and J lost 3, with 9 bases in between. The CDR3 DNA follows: TGCGCCAGCAGCTCACGACGCCCTAATGAAAAACTGTTTTTT. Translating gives CASSSRRPNEKLFF.

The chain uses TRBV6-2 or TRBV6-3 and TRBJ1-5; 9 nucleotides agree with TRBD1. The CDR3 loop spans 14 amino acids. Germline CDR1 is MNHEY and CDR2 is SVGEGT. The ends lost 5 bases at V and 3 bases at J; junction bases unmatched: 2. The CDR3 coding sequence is TGTGCCAGCAGTAGGACAGGGGACAATCAGCCCCAGCATTTT. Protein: CASSRTGDNQPQHF.

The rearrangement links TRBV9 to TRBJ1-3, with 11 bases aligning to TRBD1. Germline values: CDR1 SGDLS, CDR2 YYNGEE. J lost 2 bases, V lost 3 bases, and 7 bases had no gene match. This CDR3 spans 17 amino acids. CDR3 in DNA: TGTGCCAGCAGCGCGAGTGGACAGGGGGCGACTGGAAACACCATATATTTT. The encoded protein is CASSASGQGATGNTIYF.

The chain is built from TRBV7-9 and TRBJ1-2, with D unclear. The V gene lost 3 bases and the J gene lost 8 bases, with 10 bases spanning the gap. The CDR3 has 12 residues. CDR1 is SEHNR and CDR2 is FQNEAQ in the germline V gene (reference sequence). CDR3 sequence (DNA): TGTGCCAGCAGCTTCGAGGAGGGCGGCTACACCTTC. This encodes CASSFEEGGYTF.

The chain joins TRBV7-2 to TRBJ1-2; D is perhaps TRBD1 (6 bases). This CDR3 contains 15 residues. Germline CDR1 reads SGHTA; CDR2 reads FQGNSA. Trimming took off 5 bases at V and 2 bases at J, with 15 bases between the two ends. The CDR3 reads CASSPEWGANYGYTF. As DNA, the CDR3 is TGTGCCAGCAGCCCCGAGTGGGGGGCCAACTATGGCTACACCTTC.

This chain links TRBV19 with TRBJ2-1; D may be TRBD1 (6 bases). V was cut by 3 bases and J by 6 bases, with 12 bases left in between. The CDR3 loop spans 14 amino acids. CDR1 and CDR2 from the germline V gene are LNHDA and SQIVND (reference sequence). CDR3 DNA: TGTGCCAGTAGTATGGTGTCAGGGGCCAATGAGCAGTTCTTC. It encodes CASSMVSGANEQFF.

Written as DNA, the CDR3 is TGCGCCAGCAGCCCGGGTGGCACCCAAGAGACCCAGTACTTC. Its translation is CASSPGGTQETQYF. The genes are TRBV5-1 and TRBJ2-5; D is unresolved. This CDR3 is built from 14 residues. CDR1 and CDR2 (germline): SGHRS, YFSETQ. Trimming took 4 bases from V and 1 from J, leaving 11 bases between them.

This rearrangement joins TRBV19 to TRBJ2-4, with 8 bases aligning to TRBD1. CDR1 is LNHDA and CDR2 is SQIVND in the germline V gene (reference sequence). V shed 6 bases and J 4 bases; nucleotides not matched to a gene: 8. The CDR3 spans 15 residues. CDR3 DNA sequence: TGTGCCAGTAGCCCCCCGGGACAGGCGAAAAACATTCAGTACTTC. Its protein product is CASSPPGQAKNIQYF. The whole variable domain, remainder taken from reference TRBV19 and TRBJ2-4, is DGGITQSPKYLFRKEGQNVTLSCEQNLNHDAMYWYRQDPGQGLRLIYYSQIVNDFQKGDIAEGYSVSREKKESFPLTVTSAQKNPTAFYLCASSPPGQAKNIQYFGAGTRLSVL.

CDR3 coding DNA: TGTGCCAGCAGTGAATACCTCCAGGGTTGGGGTCAGCCCCAGCATTTT. As protein: CASSEYLQGWGQPQHF. The chain links TRBV6-1 to TRBJ1-5; D is possibly TRBD1 (5 bases). The V gene's germline CDR1 is MNHNS and CDR2 SASEGT. CDR3 length: 16 residues. V lost 2 bases, J lost 6 bases, and 17 bases lay in between.

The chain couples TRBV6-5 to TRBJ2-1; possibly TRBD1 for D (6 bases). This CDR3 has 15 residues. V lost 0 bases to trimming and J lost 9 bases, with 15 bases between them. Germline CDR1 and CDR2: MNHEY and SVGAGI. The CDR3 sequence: CASSYSVSRGGEQFF. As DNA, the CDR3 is TGTGCCAGCAGTTACTCGGTCAGCAGGGGCGGTGAGCAGTTCTTC.

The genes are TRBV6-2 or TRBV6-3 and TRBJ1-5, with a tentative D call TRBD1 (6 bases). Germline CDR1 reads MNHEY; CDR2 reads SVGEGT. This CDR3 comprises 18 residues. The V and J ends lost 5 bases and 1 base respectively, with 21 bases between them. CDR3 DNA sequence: TGTGCCAGCAGTCCGATCCCAAGGGAGACAGGAAGCAATCAGCCCCAGCATTTT. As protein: CASSPIPRETGSNQPQHF.